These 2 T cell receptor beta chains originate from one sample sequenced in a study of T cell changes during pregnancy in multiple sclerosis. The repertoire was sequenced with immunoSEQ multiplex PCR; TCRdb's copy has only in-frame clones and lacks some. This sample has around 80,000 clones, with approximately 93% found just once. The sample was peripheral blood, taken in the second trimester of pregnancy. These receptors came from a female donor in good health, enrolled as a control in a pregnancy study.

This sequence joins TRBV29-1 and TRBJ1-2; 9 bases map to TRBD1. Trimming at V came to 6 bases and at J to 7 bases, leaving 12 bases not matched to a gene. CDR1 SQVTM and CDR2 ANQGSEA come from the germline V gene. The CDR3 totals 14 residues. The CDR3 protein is CSVVWTGESFGYTF. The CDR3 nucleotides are TGCAGCGTCGTCTGGACAGGGGAATCGTTTGGCTACACCTTC. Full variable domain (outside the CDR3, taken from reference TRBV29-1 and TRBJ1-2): SAVISQKPSRDICQRGTSLTIQCQVDSQVTMMFWYRQQPGQSLTLIATANQGSEATYESGFVIDKFPISRPNLTFSTLTVSNMSPEDSSIYLCSVVWTGESFGYTFGSGTRLTVV.

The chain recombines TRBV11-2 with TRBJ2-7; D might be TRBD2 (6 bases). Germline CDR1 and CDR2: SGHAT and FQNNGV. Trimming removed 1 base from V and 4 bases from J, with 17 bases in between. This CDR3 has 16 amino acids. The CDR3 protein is CASSLGHGAGRYEQYF. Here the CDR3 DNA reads TGTGCCAGCAGCTTAGGGCATGGAGCGGGTCGGTACGAGCAGTACTTC.